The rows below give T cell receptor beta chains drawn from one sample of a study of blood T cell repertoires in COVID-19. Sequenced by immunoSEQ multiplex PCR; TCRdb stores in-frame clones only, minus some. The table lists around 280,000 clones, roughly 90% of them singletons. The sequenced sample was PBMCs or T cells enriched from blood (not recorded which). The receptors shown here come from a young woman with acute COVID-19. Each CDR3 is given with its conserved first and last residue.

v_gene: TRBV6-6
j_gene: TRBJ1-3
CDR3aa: CASSPQTTGSSGNTIYF

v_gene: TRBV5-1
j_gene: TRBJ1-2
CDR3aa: CASSLTGSNYGYTF

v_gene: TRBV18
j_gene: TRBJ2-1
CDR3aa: CASSLDPALGEQFF

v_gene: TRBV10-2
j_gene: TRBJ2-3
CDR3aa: CASSEGGQGTDTQYF

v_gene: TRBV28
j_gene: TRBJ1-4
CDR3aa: CASSRSGTGDEKLFF

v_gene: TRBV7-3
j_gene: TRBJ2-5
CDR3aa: CASSPRTGRAGETQYF

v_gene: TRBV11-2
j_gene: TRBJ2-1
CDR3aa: CASSQQPGLAADEQFF

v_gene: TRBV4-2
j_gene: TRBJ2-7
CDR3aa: CASSPAGGYPEGREQYF

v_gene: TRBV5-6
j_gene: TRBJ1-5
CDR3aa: CASSLLGTGVRNQPQHF

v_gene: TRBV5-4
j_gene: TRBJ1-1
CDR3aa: CASSLGQGVEAFF

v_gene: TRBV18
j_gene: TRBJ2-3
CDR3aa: CASSPYDLIDPSPTDTQYF

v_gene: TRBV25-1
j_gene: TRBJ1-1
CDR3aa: CASSEQAPRDRANTEAFF

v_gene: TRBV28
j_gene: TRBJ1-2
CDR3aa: CASRVQGASDYGYTF

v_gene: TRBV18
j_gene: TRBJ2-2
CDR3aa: CASSPSTGLGPPGELFF

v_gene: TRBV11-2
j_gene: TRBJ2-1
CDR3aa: CASSTGAGPHNEQFF

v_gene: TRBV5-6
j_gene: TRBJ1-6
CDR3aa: CASSLGEGGKKSPLHF

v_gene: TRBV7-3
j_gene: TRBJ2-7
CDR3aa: CASSLTQGDEQYF

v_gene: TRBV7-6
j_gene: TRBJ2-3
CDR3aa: CASSLLASALADTQYF

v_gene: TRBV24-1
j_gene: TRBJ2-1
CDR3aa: CATGQTSGSLHEQFF

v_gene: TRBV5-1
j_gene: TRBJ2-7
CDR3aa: CASSPGEAGEQYF

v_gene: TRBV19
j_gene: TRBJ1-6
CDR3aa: CASRGDRGNSPLHF

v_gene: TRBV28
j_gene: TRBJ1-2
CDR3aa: CASKTGGFVYGYTF

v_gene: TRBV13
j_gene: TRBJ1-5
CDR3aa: CASSLRAEGQNQPQHF

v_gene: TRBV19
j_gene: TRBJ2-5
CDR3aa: CASSILGAKTQYF

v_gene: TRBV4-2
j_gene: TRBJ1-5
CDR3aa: CASSQQDTTNQPQHF

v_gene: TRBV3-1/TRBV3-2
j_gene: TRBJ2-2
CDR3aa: CASSQVRGPGELFF

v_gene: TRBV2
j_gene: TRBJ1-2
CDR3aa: CASSYSRGFSYGYTF

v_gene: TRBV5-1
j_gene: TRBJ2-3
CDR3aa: CASSLEWVPDTQYF

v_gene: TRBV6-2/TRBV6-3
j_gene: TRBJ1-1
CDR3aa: CASSLFGQLTEAFF

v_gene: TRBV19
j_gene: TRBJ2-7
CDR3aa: CASSIESSGSYEQYF

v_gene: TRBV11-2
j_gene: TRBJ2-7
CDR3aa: CASSLGGQSYEQYF

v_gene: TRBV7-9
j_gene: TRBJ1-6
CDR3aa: CASSFDRRNSPLHF

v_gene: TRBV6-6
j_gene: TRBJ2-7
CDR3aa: CASRRGQAGYYEQYF

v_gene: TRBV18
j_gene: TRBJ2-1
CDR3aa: CASSQRRDRGLSEQFF

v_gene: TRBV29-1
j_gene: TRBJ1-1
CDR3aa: CSATRGTEAFF

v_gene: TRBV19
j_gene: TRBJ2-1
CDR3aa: CASSPRGSGSIKSSYNEQFF

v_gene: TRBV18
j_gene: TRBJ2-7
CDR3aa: CASSPVGTGGSYEQYF

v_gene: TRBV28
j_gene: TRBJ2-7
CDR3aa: CASSPPPSGSLWYF

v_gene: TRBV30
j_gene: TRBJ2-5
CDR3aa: CAWPRQVYSEETQYF

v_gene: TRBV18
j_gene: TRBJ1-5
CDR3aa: CASSKRGGSQPQHF

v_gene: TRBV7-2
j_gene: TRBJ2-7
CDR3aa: CASSFRLAGAYEQYF

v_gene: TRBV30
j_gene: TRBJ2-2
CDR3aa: CAWTVAGELFF

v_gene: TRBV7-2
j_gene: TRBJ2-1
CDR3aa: CASSSGTHNEQFF

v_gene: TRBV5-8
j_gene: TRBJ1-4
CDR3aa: CASSLEGTRREKLFF

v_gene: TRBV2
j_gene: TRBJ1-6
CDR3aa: CASGRRGAISPLHF

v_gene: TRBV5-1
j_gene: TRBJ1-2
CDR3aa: CASSLDSTGGWYGYTF

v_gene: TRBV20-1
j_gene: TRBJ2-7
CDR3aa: CSASGILAGTYEQYF

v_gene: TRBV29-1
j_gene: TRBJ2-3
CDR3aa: CSVEGGTGGYLTDTQYF

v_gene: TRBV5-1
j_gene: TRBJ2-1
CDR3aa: CASSSQGLNEQFF

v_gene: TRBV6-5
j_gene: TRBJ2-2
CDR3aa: CASSYRWQVDTGELFF